The rows below give T cell receptor beta chains drawn from one sample of a study of T-cell reconstitution after alpha-beta-depleted transplantation in children. TCRdb reanalysed the PCR reads using MiXCR and keeps one entry per CDR3 protein. The table lists about 120,000 distinct CDR3 sequences, roughly 23% of them singletons. This specimen was PBMCs, mostly from graft donor cells, taken 180 days after TCRalphabeta/CD19-depleted stem cell transplant. These receptors were taken from a male patient between 2 and 15 years old who had a stem cell transplant for chronic granulomatous disease, so the T cells may come from the graft donor. Both conserved end residues are part of each CDR3. D genes are given only for firm matches. Part of the rows lack a size; the others show once, few, many or a class for expanded clones.

d_call clone_size j_call v_call cdr3_aa cdr3_nt
TRBD2 NA TRBJ2-1 TRBV5-1 CASSLGGLAANNEQFF TGCGCCAGCAGCTTGGGCGGACTAGCGGCGAACAATGAGCAGTTCTTC
NA NA TRBJ1-2 TRBV2 CASSSVTGPRYGYTF TGTGCCAGCAGTTCCGTTACCGGTCCCCGCTATGGCTACACCTTC
TRBD1 NA TRBJ1-2 TRBV29-1 CSVRTRDSYYGYTF TGCAGCGTCAGAACTAGGGACAGTTACTATGGCTACACCTTC
NA NA TRBJ2-5 TRBV5-1 CASSSLMVPETQYF TGCGCCAGCAGCTCCTTAATGGTTCCGGAGACCCAGTACTTC
TRBD1 NA TRBJ2-1 TRBV12-3/TRBV12-4 CASSHRPGQGMDEQFF TGTGCCAGCAGTCATAGACCGGGACAGGGTATGGATGAGCAGTTCTTC
TRBD2 NA TRBJ2-7 TRBV27 CASLPIAGGYYEQYF TGTGCCAGCCTCCCCATAGCGGGAGGGTATTACGAGCAGTACTTC
TRBD2 NA TRBJ2-1 TRBV4-2 CASSHPAGNYNEQFF TGTGCCAGCAGCCACCCAGCGGGAAACTACAATGAGCAGTTCTTC
TRBD2 once TRBJ2-1 TRBV28 CASTLQTSGYNEQFF TGTGCCAGCACCCTACAGACTAGCGGATACAATGAGCAGTTCTTC
NA few TRBJ2-2 TRBV12-3/TRBV12-4 CASSPLQGSGELFF TGTGCCAGCAGCCCACTTCAGGGGTCCGGGGAGCTGTTTTTT
NA NA TRBJ1-5 TRBV27 CASSLREDQPQHF TGTGCCAGCAGTTTAAGGGAAGATCAGCCCCAGCATTTT
NA few TRBJ2-3 TRBV7-2 CASSEDLARTDTQYF TGTGCCAGCAGCGAGGACTTGGCCAGAACAGATACGCAGTATTTT
NA many TRBJ2-3 TRBV6-5 CASSYSGVDTQYF TGTGCCAGCAGTTACTCGGGAGTAGATACGCAGTATTTT
NA many TRBJ1-1 TRBV12-3/TRBV12-4 CASIPRELLPEAFF TGTGCCAGCATCCCCCGGGAGCTTCTACCTGAAGCTTTCTTT
NA few TRBJ2-3 TRBV11-2 CASSLPLTSLASGDTQYF TGTGCCAGCAGCTTACCTCTCACTAGTCTGGCATCCGGAGATACGCAGTATTTT
NA many TRBJ2-1 TRBV20-1 CSARDWGPSNNEQFF TGCAGTGCTAGAGATTGGGGACCCTCAAACAATGAGCAGTTCTTC
NA many TRBJ2-7 TRBV25-1 CASSELISRTAGRYEQYF TGTGCCAGCAGTGAATTAATCAGCAGGACAGCTGGGCGCTACGAGCAGTACTTC
NA NA TRBJ1-5 TRBV12-3/TRBV12-4 CASSPRGKLQNNQPQHF TGTGCCAGCAGCCCGAGGGGGAAGTTACAGAACAATCAGCCCCAGCATTTT
TRBD2 NA TRBJ2-1 TRBV5-1 CASSWGTRPSNEQFF TGCGCCAGCAGCTGGGGGACTAGACCATCCAATGAGCAGTTCTTC
NA NA TRBJ2-7 TRBV29-1 CSVEVGNGAVYEQYF TGCAGCGTTGAAGTCGGTAACGGTGCCGTCTACGAGCAGTACTTC
NA NA TRBJ2-2 TRBV7-9 CASSAGAHTGELFF TGTGCCAGCAGCGCGGGGGCCCACACCGGGGAGCTGTTTTTT
TRBD2 NA TRBJ2-1 TRBV10-1 CASSIGTSGRPAYNEQFF TGCGCCAGCAGCATTGGGACTAGCGGGCGGCCTGCCTACAATGAGCAGTTCTTC
TRBD1 NA TRBJ2-7 TRBV20-1 CSARRTGGLYEQYF TGCAGTGCTAGAAGGACAGGGGGTCTGTACGAGCAGTACTTC
TRBD1 NA TRBJ1-6 TRBV28 CASSSLPNWTGLVSPLHF TGTGCCAGCAGTTCATTACCGAATTGGACAGGGCTAGTTTCACCCCTCCACTTT
NA once TRBJ2-1 TRBV25-1 CARGSGPLQYNEQFF TGTGCCAGGGGCTCCGGGCCCCTCCAATACAATGAGCAGTTCTTC
NA NA TRBJ2-3 TRBV4-1 CASREVGGDTQYF TGCGCCAGCAGAGAGGTCGGGGGAGATACGCAGTATTTT
NA NA TRBJ1-4 TRBV7-9 CASTLVGIGEKLFF TGTGCCAGCACCCTGGTAGGGATCGGTGAAAAACTGTTTTTT
TRBD2 many TRBJ2-3 TRBV7-8 CASSPGRGKDTQYF TGTGCCAGCAGCCCAGGGAGGGGAAAAGATACGCAGTATTTT
NA few TRBJ2-7 TRBV5-1 CASSLEPGVHYEQYF TGCGCCAGCAGCTTGGAGCCGGGAGTTCACTACGAGCAGTACTTC
TRBD2 many TRBJ2-1 TRBV5-1 CASSSGLAGRNEQFF TGCGCCAGCAGCTCAGGACTAGCGGGGAGGAATGAGCAGTTCTTC
TRBD2 NA TRBJ2-3 TRBV5-1 CASSLAGLAGGKNTQYF TGCGCCAGCAGCTTGGCGGGACTAGCGGGGGGGAAGAACACGCAGTATTTT
TRBD1 once TRBJ1-5 TRBV30 CAWKGQGGNQPQHF TGTGCCTGGAAGGGACAGGGGGGTAATCAGCCCCAGCATTTT
TRBD1 many TRBJ2-1 TRBV5-1 CASSLRTGYNEQFF TGCGCCAGCAGCTTGCGGACAGGTTACAATGAGCAGTTCTTC
NA many TRBJ2-3 TRBV20-1 CSARDAGYTDTQYF TGCAGTGCTAGAGATGCGGGATACACAGATACGCAGTATTTT
NA NA TRBJ1-4 TRBV4-2 CASSHLLGVTNEKLFF TGTGCCAGCAGCCACCTCTTGGGGGTAACTAATGAAAAACTGTTTTTT
TRBD1 many TRBJ2-3 TRBV29-1 CSVGTGARVDTQYF TGCAGCGTGGGTACAGGGGCCCGAGTGGATACGCAGTATTTT
TRBD1 NA TRBJ1-5 TRBV12-3/TRBV12-4 CARESHPGTGENQPQHF TGTGCAAGAGAAAGCCATCCTGGGACAGGGGAAAATCAGCCCCAGCATTTT
NA NA TRBJ2-7 TRBV5-1 CASSLNRIGNYEQYF TGCGCCAGCAGCTTGAATCGGATCGGGAACTACGAGCAGTACTTC
NA NA TRBJ1-1 TRBV5-1 CASSPGRANTEAFF TGCGCCAGCAGCCCTGGACGGGCGAACACTGAAGCTTTCTTT
TRBD2 NA TRBJ2-7 TRBV5-1 CASSLGGLDYEQYF TGCGCCAGCAGCTTGGGGGGACTAGACTACGAGCAGTACTTC
NA many TRBJ1-5 TRBV20-1 CSASTRGSYQPQHF TGCAGTGCTAGTACCCGAGGGTCTTATCAGCCCCAGCATTTT
NA few TRBJ1-3 TRBV20-1 CSAPQGNTIYF TGCAGTGCTCCACAGGGAAACACCATATATTTT
TRBD1 many TRBJ2-7 TRBV12-3/TRBV12-4 CASRDRASYEQYF TGTGCCAGCAGAGACAGGGCCTCCTACGAGCAGTACTTC
TRBD2 NA TRBJ2-3 TRBV5-6 CASSLLGSGPSTDTQYF TGTGCCAGCAGCTTGTTGGGTAGCGGGCCTAGCACAGATACGCAGTATTTT
TRBD1 NA TRBJ2-1 TRBV24-1 CATSGTGEYDEQFF TGTGCCACCAGTGGGACAGGGGAATATGATGAGCAGTTCTTC
NA few TRBJ2-7 TRBV7-9 CASSSQGTYEQYF TGTGCCAGCAGCTCGCAGGGGACCTACGAGCAGTACTTC
TRBD1 NA TRBJ2-7 TRBV28 CASSLSGQVFYEQYF TGTGCCAGCAGTTTATCTGGACAGGTCTTCTACGAGCAGTACTTC
TRBD2 many TRBJ2-1 TRBV4-3 CASSPLAGGPGSSYNEQFF TGCGCCAGCAGCCCTCTAGCGGGAGGGCCAGGGAGTTCCTACAATGAGCAGTTCTTC
TRBD1 many TRBJ2-7 TRBV20-1 CSARSGQAPYEQYF TGCAGTGCTAGAAGTGGACAGGCCCCCTACGAGCAGTACTTC
NA NA TRBJ2-1 TRBV4-2 CASSFDPQRGDEQFF TGTGCCAGCAGCTTTGACCCGCAACGGGGTGATGAGCAGTTCTTC
NA many TRBJ2-3 TRBV12-3/TRBV12-4 CASRSTDTQYF TGTGCCAGTAGGAGCACAGATACGCAGTATTTT
NA many TRBJ2-7 TRBV12-3/TRBV12-4 CASSFRDPKEQYF TGTGCCAGCAGTTTCAGGGATCCAAAGGAGCAGTACTTC
NA few TRBJ2-1 TRBV27 CATRRSYNEQFF TGTGCCACCCGGAGAAGTTACAATGAGCAGTTCTTC
TRBD1 few TRBJ1-4 TRBV20-1 CSAPYRGRNEKLFF TGCAGTGCTCCTTACAGGGGGCGCAATGAAAAACTGTTTTTT
NA NA TRBJ2-3 TRBV7-8 CASSLERSGAPGDTDTQYF TGTGCCAGCAGCTTAGAGAGGTCAGGGGCCCCGGGAGACACAGATACGCAGTATTTT